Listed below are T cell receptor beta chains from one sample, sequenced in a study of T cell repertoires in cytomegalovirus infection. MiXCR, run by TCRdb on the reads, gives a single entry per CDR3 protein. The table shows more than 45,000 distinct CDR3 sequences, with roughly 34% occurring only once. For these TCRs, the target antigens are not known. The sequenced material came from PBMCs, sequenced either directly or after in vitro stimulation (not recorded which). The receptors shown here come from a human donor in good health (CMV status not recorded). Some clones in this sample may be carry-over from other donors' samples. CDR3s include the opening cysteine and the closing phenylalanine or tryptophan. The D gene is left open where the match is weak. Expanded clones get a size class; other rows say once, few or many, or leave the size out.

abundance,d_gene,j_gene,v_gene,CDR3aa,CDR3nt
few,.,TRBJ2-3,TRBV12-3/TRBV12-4,CASGTGQQYF,TGTGCCAGCGGAACTGGACAACAGTATTTT
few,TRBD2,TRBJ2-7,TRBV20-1,CSANHRTSGPPYEWQYF,TGCAGTGCCAACCACAGGACTAGCGGGCCCCCCTACGAGTGGCAGTACTTC
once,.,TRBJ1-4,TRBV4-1,CASSPEGGRDREKLFF,TGCGCCAGCAGCCCAGAAGGTGGCAGGGACCGTGAAAAACTGTTTTTT
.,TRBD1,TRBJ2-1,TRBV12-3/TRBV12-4,CASSRNRGYEQFF,TGTGCCAGCAGCCGAAACAGGGGATATGAGCAGTTCTTC
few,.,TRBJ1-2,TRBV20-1,CSATYYGYTF,TGCAGTGCTACTTACTATGGCTACACCTTC
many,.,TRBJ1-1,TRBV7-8,CASNQENGTVQRVTEAFF,TGTGCCAGCAACCAAGAGAATGGGACCGTTCAGAGGGTGACTGAAGCTTTCTTT
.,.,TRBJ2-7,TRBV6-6,CASSYNYLPGARVGCYEQYF,TGTGCCAGCAGTTACAACTACCTCCCCGGGGCCCGGGTGGGGTGCTACGAGCAGTACTTC
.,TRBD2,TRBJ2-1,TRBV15,CATSRAKWTSDNEQFF,TGTGCCACCAGCAGAGCTAAATGGACTAGCGACAATGAGCAGTTCTTC
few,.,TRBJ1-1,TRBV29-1,CSVDTTNTEAFF,TGCAGCGTTGATACCACGAACACTGAAGCTTTCTTT
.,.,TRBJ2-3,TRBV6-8,CASSYGRTDTQYF,TGTGCCAGCAGTTACGGCCGCACAGATACGCAGTATTTT
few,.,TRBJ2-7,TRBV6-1,CASRGGSGPYEQYF,TGTGCCAGCCGTGGGGGGAGCGGTCCCTACGAGCAGTACTTC
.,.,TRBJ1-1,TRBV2,CASSETSAGVSEAFF,TGTGCCAGCAGTGAAACTTCAGCTGGAGTGTCTGAAGCTTTCTTT
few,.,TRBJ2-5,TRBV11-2,CASSGQGGLAERETQYF,TGTGCCAGCAGCGGACAAGGGGGTCTAGCGGAGAGGGAGACCCAGTACTTC
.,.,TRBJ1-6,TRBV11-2,CASSLLSGSNSPLHF,TGTGCCAGCAGCCTGCTCTCAGGTTCGAATTCACCCCTCCACTTT
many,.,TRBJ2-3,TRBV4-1,CASSQAGTPDPWDTQYF,TGCGCCAGCAGCCAGGCGGGGACTCCAGATCCGTGGGATACGCAGTATTTT
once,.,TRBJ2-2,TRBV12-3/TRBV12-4,CASSIKVEVTGELFF,TGTGCCAGCAGCATTAAGGTGGAAGTCACCGGGGAGCTGTTTTTT
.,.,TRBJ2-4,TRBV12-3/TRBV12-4,CASTLPGSGNIQYF,TGTGCCAGCACCCTTCCGGGGAGCGGTAACATTCAGTACTTC
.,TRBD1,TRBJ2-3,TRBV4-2,CASSQELGDRDDKYF,TGTGCCAGCAGCCAAGAGTTGGGGGACAGGGATGATAAGTATTTT
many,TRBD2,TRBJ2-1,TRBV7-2,CASSNLAELSEQFF,TGTGCCAGCAGCAACCTAGCGGAGCTATCTGAGCAGTTCTTC